What follows describes a single T cell receptor (beta chain). What it recognizes is unknown. This CDR3 is 15 amino acids long. The germline CDR1 and CDR2 sequences are SGHRS and YFSETQ. Trimming removed 0 bases at V and 9 bases at J, with 19 bases between. The data were taken from a study of blood T cell dynamics during melanoma immunotherapy. Study-wide context: First-line therapy was either pembrolizumab or nivolumab with ipilimumab for metastatic melanoma. Study results and limitations: Unlike progressors, later disease-control patients had W3 repertoires gaining clonality or diversity.

The sample's time point: pre-treatment baseline. Samples come from before therapy and from week 3 after the first blockade cycle. TCRdb's copy holds only in-frame clones and misses some; the assay was immunoSEQ multiplex PCR. Among more than 6,500 clones, approximately 80% were seen once, and the ten largest hold more than 30%. The rearrangement uses TRBV5-1 and TRBJ2-7; possibly TRBD1 or TRBD2 for D (5 bases each). This receptor was taken from a human donor with melanoma. Some clones in this sample may be carry-over from other donors' samples. The sample consisted of blood, taken from a patient treated with checkpoint blockade. CDR3 coding DNA: TGCGCCAGCAGCTTGGGTCAGGGACCTTCGGGCGTGCAGTACTTC. This codes for CASSLGQGPSGVQYF.